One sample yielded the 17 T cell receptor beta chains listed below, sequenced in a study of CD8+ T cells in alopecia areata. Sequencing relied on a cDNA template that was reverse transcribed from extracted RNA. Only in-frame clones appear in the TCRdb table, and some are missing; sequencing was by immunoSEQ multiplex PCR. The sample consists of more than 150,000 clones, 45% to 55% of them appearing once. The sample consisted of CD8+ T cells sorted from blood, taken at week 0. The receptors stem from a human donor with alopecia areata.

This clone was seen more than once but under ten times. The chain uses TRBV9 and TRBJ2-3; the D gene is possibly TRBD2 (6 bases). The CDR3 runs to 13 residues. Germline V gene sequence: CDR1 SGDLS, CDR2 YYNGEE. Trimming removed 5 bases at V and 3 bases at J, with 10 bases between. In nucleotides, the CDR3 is TGTGCCAGCAGTTCGGCGGGGACAGATACGCAGTATTTT. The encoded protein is CASSSAGTDTQYF.

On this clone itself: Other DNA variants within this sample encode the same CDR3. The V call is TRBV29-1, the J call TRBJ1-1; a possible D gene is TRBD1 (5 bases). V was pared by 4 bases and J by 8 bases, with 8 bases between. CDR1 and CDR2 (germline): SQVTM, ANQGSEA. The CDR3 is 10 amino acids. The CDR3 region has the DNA TGCAGCGTTGCAGGGTCCGAAGCTTTCTTT. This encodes CSVAGSEAFF.

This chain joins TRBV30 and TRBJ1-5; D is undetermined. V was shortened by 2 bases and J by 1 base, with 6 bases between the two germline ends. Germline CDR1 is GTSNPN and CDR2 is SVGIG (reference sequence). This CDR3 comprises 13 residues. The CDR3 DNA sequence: TGTGCCTGGAGTTTATCGAGCAATCAGCCCCAGCATTTT. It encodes CAWSLSSNQPQHF. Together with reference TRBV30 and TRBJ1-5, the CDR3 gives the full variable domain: SQTIHQWPATLVQPVGSPLSLECTVEGTSNPNLYWYRQAAGRGLQLLFYSVGIGQISSEVPQNLSASRPQDRQFILSSKKLLLSDSGFYLCAWSLSSNQPQHFGDGTRLSIL.

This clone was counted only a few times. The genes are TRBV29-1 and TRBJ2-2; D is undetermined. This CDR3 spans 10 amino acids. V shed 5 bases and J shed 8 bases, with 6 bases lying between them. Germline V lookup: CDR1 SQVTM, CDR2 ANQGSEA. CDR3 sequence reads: CSVFTGELFF. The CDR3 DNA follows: TGCAGCGTTTTTACGGGGGAGCTGTTTTTT.

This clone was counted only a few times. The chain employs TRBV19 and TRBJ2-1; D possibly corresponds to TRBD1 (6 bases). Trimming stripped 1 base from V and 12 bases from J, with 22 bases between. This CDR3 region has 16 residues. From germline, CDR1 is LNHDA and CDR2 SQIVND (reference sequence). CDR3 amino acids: CASSIVWGRPSDGQFF. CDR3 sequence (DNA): TGTGCCAGTAGTATAGTTTGGGGGCGTCCGTCGGACGGGCAGTTCTTC.

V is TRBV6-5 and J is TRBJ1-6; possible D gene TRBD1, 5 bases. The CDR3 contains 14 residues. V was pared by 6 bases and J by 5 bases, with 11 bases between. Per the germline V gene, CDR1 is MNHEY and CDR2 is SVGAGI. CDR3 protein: CASRTTGDNSPLHF. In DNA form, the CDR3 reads TGTGCCAGCAGAACAACAGGAGATAATTCACCCCTCCACTTT.

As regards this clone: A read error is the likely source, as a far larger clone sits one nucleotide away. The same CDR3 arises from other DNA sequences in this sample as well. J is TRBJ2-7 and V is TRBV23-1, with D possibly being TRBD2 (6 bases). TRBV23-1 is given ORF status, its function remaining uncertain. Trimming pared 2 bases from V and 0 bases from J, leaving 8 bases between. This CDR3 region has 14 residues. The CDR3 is CASSQVADSYEQYF. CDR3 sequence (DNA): TGCGCCAGCAGTCAAGTAGCGGACTCCTACGAGCAGTACTTC.

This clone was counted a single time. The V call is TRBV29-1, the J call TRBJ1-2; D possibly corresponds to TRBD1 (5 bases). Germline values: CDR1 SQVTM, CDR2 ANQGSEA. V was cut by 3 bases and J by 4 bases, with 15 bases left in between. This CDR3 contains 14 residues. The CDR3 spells CSVEASRALYGYTF. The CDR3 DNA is TGCAGCGTTGAGGCCAGCAGGGCACTCTATGGCTACACCTTC.

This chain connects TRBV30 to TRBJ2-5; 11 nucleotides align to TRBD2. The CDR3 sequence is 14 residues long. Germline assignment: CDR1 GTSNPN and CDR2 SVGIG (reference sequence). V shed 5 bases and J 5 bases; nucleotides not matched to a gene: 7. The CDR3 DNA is TGTGCCTGGGACATAGCGGGGGGGCAGGAGACCCAGTACTTC. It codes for CAWDIAGGQETQYF.

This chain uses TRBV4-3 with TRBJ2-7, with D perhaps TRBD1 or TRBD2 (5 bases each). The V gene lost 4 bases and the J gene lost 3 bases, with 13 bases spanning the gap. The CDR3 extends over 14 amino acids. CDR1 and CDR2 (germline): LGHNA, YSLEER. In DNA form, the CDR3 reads TGCGCCAGCAGCCTCTCGGTGGGGGACTACGAGCAGTACTTC. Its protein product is CASSLSVGDYEQYF.

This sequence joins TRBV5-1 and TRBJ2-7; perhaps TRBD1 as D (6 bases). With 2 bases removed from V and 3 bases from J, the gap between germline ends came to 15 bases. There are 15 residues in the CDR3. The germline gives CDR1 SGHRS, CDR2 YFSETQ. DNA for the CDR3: TGCGCCAGCAGCTTAGGATTGGGGACAAGCTACGAGCAGTACTTC. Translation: CASSLGLGTSYEQYF.

The DNA of the CDR3 is TGTGCCAGCAGCTTAGGAACCCAGGGGGCCTACGAGCAGTACTTC. Protein: CASSLGTQGAYEQYF. The chain uses TRBV7-2 and TRBJ2-7; TRBD1 matches at 7 bases. Germline CDR1 SGHTA, CDR2 FQGNSA. Trimming took 1 base from V and 2 from J; bases not matched to a gene: 5. This CDR3 is built from 15 residues.

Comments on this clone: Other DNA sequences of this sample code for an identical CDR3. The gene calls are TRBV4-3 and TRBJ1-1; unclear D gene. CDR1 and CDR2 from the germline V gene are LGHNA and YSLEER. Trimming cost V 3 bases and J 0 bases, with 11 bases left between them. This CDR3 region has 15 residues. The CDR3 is CASSQDRIMNTEAFF. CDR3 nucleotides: TGCGCCAGCAGCCAGGATCGGATCATGAACACTGAAGCTTTCTTT.

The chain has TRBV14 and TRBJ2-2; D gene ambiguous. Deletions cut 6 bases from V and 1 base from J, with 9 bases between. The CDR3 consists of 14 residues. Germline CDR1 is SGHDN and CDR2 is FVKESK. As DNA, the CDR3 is TGTGCCAGCAGGCCCGACGGGAACACCGGGGAGCTGTTTTTT. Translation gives CASRPDGNTGELFF.

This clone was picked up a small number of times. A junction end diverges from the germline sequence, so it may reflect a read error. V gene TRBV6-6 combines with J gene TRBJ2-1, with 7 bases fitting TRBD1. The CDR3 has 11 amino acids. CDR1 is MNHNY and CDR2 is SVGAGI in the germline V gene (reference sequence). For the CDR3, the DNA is TGTGCCATCAGTGACGGGGACAGCCGGTTCTTC. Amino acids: CAISDGDSRFF.

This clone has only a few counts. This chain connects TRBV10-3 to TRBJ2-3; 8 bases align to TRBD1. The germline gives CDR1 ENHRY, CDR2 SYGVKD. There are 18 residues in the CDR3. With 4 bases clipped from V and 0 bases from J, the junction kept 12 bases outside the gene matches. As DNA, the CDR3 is TGTGCCATCAGTGGGTGGAACAGGGGGATCTCGAGCACAGATACGCAGTATTTT. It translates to CAISGWNRGISSTDTQYF.

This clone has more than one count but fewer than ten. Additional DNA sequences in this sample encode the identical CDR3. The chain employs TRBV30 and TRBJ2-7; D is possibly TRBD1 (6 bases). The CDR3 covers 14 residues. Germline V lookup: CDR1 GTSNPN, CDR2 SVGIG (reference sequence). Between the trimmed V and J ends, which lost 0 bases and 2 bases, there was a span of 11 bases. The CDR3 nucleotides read TGTGCCTGGAGTGTCGGGCAGGGGACCTACGAGCAGTACTTC. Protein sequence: CAWSVGQGTYEQYF.